One and the same sample provided the 8 T cell receptor beta chains below, sequenced in a study of T cells in localized non-small cell lung cancer. The table came from immunoSEQ multiplex PCR; TCRdb's copy has only in-frame clones and leaves some out. The sample shows roughly 14,000 clones, around 81% of them seen only once. Here the sequenced sample was peripheral blood, taken before any cancer treatment. The receptor source for this set is an older female donor with stage I squamous cell lung carcinoma.

The chain uses TRBV7-2 and TRBJ2-3, with no clear D. V shed 5 bases and J shed 0 bases, with 12 bases lying between them. CDR3 size: 15 residues. Germline V gene lookup returns CDR1 SGHTA and CDR2 FQGNSA. CDR3 sequence reads: CASSLRRVSTDTQYF. The CDR3 coding sequence is TGTGCCAGCAGCCTCCGTCGAGTCAGCACAGATACGCAGTATTTT.

This clone was observed once. The rearrangement joins TRBV9 to TRBJ1-1, with TRBD1 identical over 7 bases. Germline CDR1 and CDR2: SGDLS and YYNGEE. V gave up 3 bases and J gave up 1 base; unmatched junction bases: 3. There are 14 residues in the CDR3. The CDR3 DNA is TGTGCCAGCAGCGCTGGGACAGCGAACACTGAAGCTTTCTTT. This gives the protein CASSAGTANTEAFF.

The J gene is TRBJ2-5, the V gene TRBV4-1; D remains ambiguous. This CDR3 has 13 residues. With 4 bases removed from V and 0 bases from J, the gap between germline ends came to 6 bases. Looked up from germline, CDR1 is MGHRA and CDR2 is YSYEKL. CDR3 amino acids: CASSLAYQETQYF. The CDR3 nucleotides read TGCGCCAGCAGCCTAGCCTACCAAGAGACCCAGTACTTC.

This chain joins TRBV5-1 and TRBJ1-4, with D unclear. V lost 4 bases, J lost 0 bases, and 10 bases lay in between. The CDR3 sequence is 15 residues long. Germline assignment: CDR1 SGHRS and CDR2 YFSETQ. CDR3 region: CASSPGSSTNEKLFF. For the CDR3, the DNA is TGCGCCAGCAGCCCGGGAAGCTCAACTAATGAAAAACTGTTTTTT.

The genes are TRBV27 and TRBJ1-1; no clear D gene. CDR1 is MNHEY and CDR2 is SMNVEV in the germline V gene (reference sequence). V was trimmed by 4 bases and J by 7 bases, leaving 10 bases between them. The length of the CDR3 is 12 residues. The CDR3 loop is CASSSDWGEAFF. The DNA for the CDR3 is TGTGCCAGCAGTTCCGATTGGGGTGAAGCTTTCTTT.

V and J are TRBV9 and TRBJ2-3; TRBD1 agrees at 10 bases. In germline, CDR1 is SGDLS, CDR2 YYNGEE. The CDR3 loop spans 18 amino acids. The V gene end was trimmed by 3 bases and the J gene end by 1 base; junction bases not matched to a gene: 11. CDR3 nucleotides: TGTGCCAGCAGCGGGCGGACAGGGGGACAGGGTGGCACAGATACGCAGTATTTT. As protein: CASSGRTGGQGGTDTQYF.

The V call is TRBV7-6, the J call TRBJ2-1; TRBD2 matches 12 bases. Germline assignment: CDR1 SGHVS and CDR2 FNYEAQ. The CDR3 is made up of 16 amino acids. With 1 base clipped from V and 8 bases from J, the junction kept 6 bases outside the gene matches. CDR3 sequence (DNA): TGTGCCAGCAGCTTAGGGGCTAGCGGGGGGGCATATGAGCAGTTCTTC. Encoded protein: CASSLGASGGAYEQFF.

The chain recombines TRBV7-8 with TRBJ2-3; D possibly corresponds to TRBD1 (7 bases). Trimming removed 1 base from V and 7 bases from J, with 21 bases in between. Germline values: CDR1 SGHVS, CDR2 FQNEAQ. The CDR3 extends over 17 amino acids. This CDR3 reads CASSLEGARGRTNTQYF. In nucleotides, the CDR3 is TGTGCCAGCAGCTTAGAGGGGGCGCGGGGACGGACGAATACGCAGTATTTT.